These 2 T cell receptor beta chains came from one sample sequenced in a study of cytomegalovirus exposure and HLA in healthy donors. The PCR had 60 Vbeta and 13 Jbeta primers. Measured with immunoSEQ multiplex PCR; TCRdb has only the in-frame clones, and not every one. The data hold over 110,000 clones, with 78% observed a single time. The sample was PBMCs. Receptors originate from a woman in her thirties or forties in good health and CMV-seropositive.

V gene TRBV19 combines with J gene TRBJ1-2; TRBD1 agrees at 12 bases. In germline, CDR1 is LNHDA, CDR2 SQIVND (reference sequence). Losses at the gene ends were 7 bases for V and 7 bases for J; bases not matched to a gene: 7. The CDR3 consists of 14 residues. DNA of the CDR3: TGTGCCAGTACCCTCGGGACAGGGGGCTTTGGCTACACCTTC. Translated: CASTLGTGGFGYTF.

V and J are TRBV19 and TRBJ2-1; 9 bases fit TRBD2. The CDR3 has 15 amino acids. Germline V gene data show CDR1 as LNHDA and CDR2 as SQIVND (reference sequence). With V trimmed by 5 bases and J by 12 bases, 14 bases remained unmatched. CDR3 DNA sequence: TGTGCCAGTAGTCCCCCCAGGGGCCGGGGACTAGCGCAGTTCTTC. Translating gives CASSPPRGRGLAQFF.